This TCR beta chain was captured by sequencing in a study of blood T cell repertoires in COVID-19. Study overall: Acute and convalescent COVID-19 samples came from the United States, Italy and Spain. PBMCs, B-cell-depleted T cells, or T cells were the source of the cDNA or gDNA that made up the material.

Seattle patient enrollment occurred during active infection, with longitudinal follow-up thereafter. Original data processing: Quantification of nucleated cells was approximated via reference gene primer amplification. Sequencing was performed with immunoSEQ multiplex PCR; in TCRdb, only in-frame clones are kept and a portion is missing. The DNA was the basis for D and trimming; V, J and clone size are from that table. The table shows 400,000 to 450,000 clones, with 88% occurring only once. Per germline, CDR1 SGDLS and CDR2 YYNGEE. The CDR3 covers 16 residues. After removal of 0 bases from V and 2 bases from J, the junction contained 2 bases not matched to a gene.

The sequencing sample was made of peripheral blood. This sequence was found in a woman aged 50 to 60 with COVID-19, enrolled during active disease. The chain has TRBV9 and TRBJ2-3, with 11 positions matching TRBD2. The CDR3 sequence: CASSVGSGGVTDTQYF. The CDR3 DNA follows: TGTGCCAGCAGCGTAGGTAGCGGGGGGGTCACAGATACGCAGTATTTT.